Detailed here is one TCR beta chain. The target antigen is unknown. The data stem from a study of cytomegalovirus exposure and HLA in healthy donors. The CDR3 is 12 amino acids. From germline, CDR1 is SNHLY and CDR2 FYNNEI. The junction had 1 base not matched to a gene; V was cut back by 7 bases and J by 2 bases. Profiled with immunoSEQ multiplex PCR; TCRdb holds only in-frame clones, not every one. Of 110,000 to 150,000 clones listed, approximately 94% were seen once; the top ten hold 1.5% to 2%. General study findings and limits: Cytomegalovirus-associated status was assigned to more than 150 TCR beta chains. Under in vitro conditions, a few CMV-associated chains were confirmed as specific for CMV antigens. One later analysis, an examination of the 100 to 150 validation repertoires, found that first-cohort TCR clusters tended to co-occur in them.

The clonotype comes from a man between 18 and 35 years old in good health and CMV-seropositive. Specimen: PBMCs. The chain joins TRBV2 to TRBJ2-7; 8 nucleotides match TRBD2. CDR3 sequence reads: CASTGGPYEQYF. The CDR3 DNA reads TGTGCCAGCACGGGGGGGCCCTACGAGCAGTACTTC.